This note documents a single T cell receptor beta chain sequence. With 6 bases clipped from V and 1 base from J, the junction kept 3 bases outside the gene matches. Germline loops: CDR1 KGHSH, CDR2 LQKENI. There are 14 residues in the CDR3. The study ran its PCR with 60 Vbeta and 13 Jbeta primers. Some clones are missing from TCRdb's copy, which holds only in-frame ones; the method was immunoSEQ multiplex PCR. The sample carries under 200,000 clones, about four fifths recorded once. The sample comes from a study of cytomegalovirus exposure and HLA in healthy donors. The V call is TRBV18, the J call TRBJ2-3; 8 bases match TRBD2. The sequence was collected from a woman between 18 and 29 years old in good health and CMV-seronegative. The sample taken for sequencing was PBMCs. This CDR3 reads CASSFGGGTDTQYF. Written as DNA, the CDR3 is TGTGCCAGCTCTTTCGGGGGGGGCACAGATACGCAGTATTTT. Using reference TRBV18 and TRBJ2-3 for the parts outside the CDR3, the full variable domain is NAGVMQNPRHLVRRRGQEARLRCSPMKGHSHVYWYRQLPEEGLKFMVYLQKENIIDESGMPKERFSAEFPKEGPSILRIQQVVRGDSAAYFCASSFGGGTDTQYFGPGTRLTVL.